Listed below are T cell receptor beta chains from one sample, sequenced in a study of control samples from healthy donors and cancer patients. Profiling relied on immunoSEQ multiplex PCR, and the TCRdb table lists in-frame clones only, not all of them. The profile shows tens of thousands of clones, under 95% of them singletons. Sequenced material: PBMCs. All receptors come from a woman in her forties with head and neck cancer. CDR3s include the opening cysteine and the closing phenylalanine or tryptophan. The D gene is left open where the match is weak. Size is stated for part of the rows, as once, few or many counts, or as a class when the clone is expanded.

-,TRBJ1-2,12,TRBV28,-,TGTGCCAGCAGTTTGCGGGGCTATGGCTACACCTTC,CASSLRGYGYTF
TRBD1,TRBJ1-5,14,TRBV6-6,-,TGTGCCAGCAGTTATGGGACAGGGAATCAGCCCCAGCATTTT,CASSYGTGNQPQHF
-,TRBJ2-6,16,TRBV19,-,TGTGCCAGTAGTATAGATGGGGGATCAGGGGCCAACGTCCTGACTTTC,CASSIDGGSGANVLTF
-,TRBJ2-7,15,TRBV13,-,TGTGCCAGCAGCTTAGGGTCCGGGGGACGAGCCGAGCAGTACTTC,CASSLGSGGRAEQYF
TRBD1,TRBJ1-2,14,TRBV19,-,TGTGCCAGTAGTATAAAGACAGGGGCCTATGGCTACACCTTC,CASSIKTGAYGYTF
-,TRBJ2-1,15,TRBV15,-,TGTGCCACCAGCAGAGCGACGGGAGGGGGCTTTGAGCAGTTCTTC,CATSRATGGGFEQFF
TRBD1,TRBJ1-5,15,TRBV19,-,TGTGCCAGTAGTATCGGGGACAGGACTAATCAGCCCCAGCATTTT,CASSIGDRTNQPQHF
-,TRBJ2-1,14,TRBV5-8,-,TGTGCCAGCAGCTGGAGGGTGGGGTACAATGAGCAGTTCTTC,CASSWRVGYNEQFF
-,TRBJ2-2,14,TRBV6-4,-,TGTGCCAGCAGCCGACTAGTGGCCGCCGGGGAGCTGTTTTTT,CASSRLVAAGELFF
-,TRBJ2-4,16,TRBV10-1,few,TGCGCCAGCAGAAGGGAAGGTCTGGAGGTCAAAAACATTCAGTACTTC,CASRREGLEVKNIQYF
-,TRBJ2-7,12,TRBV30,-,TGTGCCTGGAGTAGTCGGACCTACGAGCAGTACTTC,CAWSSRTYEQYF
TRBD1,TRBJ2-7,14,TRBV3-1/TRBV3-2,-,TGTGCCAGCAGCACCCGACAGGGTTCCTACGAGCAGTACTTC,CASSTRQGSYEQYF
-,TRBJ1-4,14,TRBV28,-,TGTGCCAGCAGTTTCTCGACATACGGTGAAAAACTGTTTTTT,CASSFSTYGEKLFF
TRBD1,TRBJ1-1,14,TRBV2,-,TGTGCCAGCTCCAGACAGGGCATGAACACTGAAGCTTTCTTT,CASSRQGMNTEAFF
-,TRBJ2-2,11,TRBV20-1,-,TGCAGTGCTTCCAGACCCGGGGAGCTGTTTTTT,CSASRPGELFF
-,TRBJ2-6,15,TRBV6-1,-,TGTGCCAGCAGTGAAGAAGGGGCCGGGGCCAACGTCCTGACTTTC,CASSEEGAGANVLTF
-,TRBJ1-2,16,TRBV18,-,TGTGCCAGCTCACCACCGATGGTAGGGTCTAACTATGGCTACACCTTC,CASSPPMVGSNYGYTF
-,TRBJ2-1,13,TRBV20-1,-,TGCAGTGCCAGTACAGGGTACTACAATGAGCAGTTCTTC,CSASTGYYNEQFF
-,TRBJ1-5,15,TRBV18,-,TGTGCCAGCTCACTCCCGGGGGTTGCCAATCAGCCCCAGCATTTT,CASSLPGVANQPQHF
TRBD2,TRBJ2-5,15,TRBV5-5,-,TGTGCCAGCAGTACCGGGACTAGCGGGTTAGAGACCCAGTACTTC,CASSTGTSGLETQYF
-,TRBJ2-1,10,TRBV20-1,-,TGCAGTGCTAGCGGCAAGAAGCAGTTCTTC,CSASGKKQFF
-,TRBJ2-2,15,TRBV30,once,TGTGCCTCCCAATCTATCGGGACGAACACCGGGGAGCTGTTTTTT,CASQSIGTNTGELFF
TRBD1,TRBJ2-5,12,TRBV10-3,once,TGTGCCATCAGGGACAGGGAAGAGACCCAGTACTTC,CAIRDREETQYF
-,TRBJ1-2,15,TRBV2,once,TGTGCCAGCACCGAAGCAAGGGTGGGGGAGAGTGGCTACACCTTC,CASTEARVGESGYTF
TRBD1,TRBJ2-3,14,TRBV10-1,-,TGCGCCAGCAGCGGGGACAGGGCGAGGAATACGCAGTATTTT,CASSGDRARNTQYF
-,TRBJ2-1,16,TRBV6-5,-,TGTGCCAGCAGTTCCTTTCTAGTGGGGTCCTACAATGAGCAGTTCTTC,CASSSFLVGSYNEQFF
-,TRBJ1-5,14,TRBV2,-,TGTGCCAGCACCCGCGACGGGCTCAATCAGCCCCAGCATTTT,CASTRDGLNQPQHF
TRBD2,TRBJ2-3,13,TRBV27,-,TGTGCCAGCAGGACTAGCGGCACAGATACGCAGTATTTT,CASRTSGTDTQYF
-,TRBJ2-7,15,TRBV11-2,-,TGTGCCAGCAGCTTTGAGCTGGGGGGCCACTACGAGCAGTACTTC,CASSFELGGHYEQYF
-,TRBJ2-2,15,TRBV15,-,TGTGCCACCAGCAGGGACTGGTATAGAACCGGGGAGCTGTTTTTT,CATSRDWYRTGELFF
TRBD2,TRBJ2-1,15,TRBV19,once,TGTGCCAGTAGTATAGTAGCGGGGGCCTACAATGAGCAGTTCTTC,CASSIVAGAYNEQFF
TRBD1,TRBJ1-4,18,TRBV2,-,TGTGCCAGCAAAGGTGGGGGACAGGGGTCCTCAACTAATGAAAAACTGTTTTTT,CASKGGGQGSSTNEKLFF
-,TRBJ1-2,14,TRBV28,-,TGTGCCAGCAGTCCACCCGCAAAGCTCTATGGCTACACCTTC,CASSPPAKLYGYTF